This TCR beta chain came from a study of T cell changes during pregnancy in multiple sclerosis. Assay used: immunoSEQ multiplex PCR; TCRdb lists only in-frame clones, some missing. The sample includes roughly 93,000 clones, around 93% of them seen just once. The germline CDR1 and CDR2 sequences are SGHVS and FNYEAQ. The CDR3 has 15 residues. V shed 0 bases and J shed 3 bases, with 10 bases lying between them. This clone was found once. The rearrangement uses TRBV7-6 and TRBJ2-3; the D gene is possibly TRBD1 (6 bases). The sequence came from a female donor in good health, enrolled as a control in a pregnancy study. The source material was peripheral blood, sampled in the first trimester of pregnancy. CDR3 region: CASSLAQGWTDTQYF. In nucleotides, the CDR3 is TGTGCCAGCAGCTTAGCACAGGGATGGACAGATACGCAGTATTTT.